Below are 21 T cell receptor beta chains sequenced from a single sample in a study of post-analysis software for immune sequencing data. Prepared TCR beta cDNA libraries contained unique molecular identifiers. TCRdb processed the PCR reads anew with MiXCR; each CDR3 protein has one entry. The sample lists roughly 730,000 distinct CDR3 sequences, 25% to 30% occurring once. Overall study results and limits: Among five TRBV segments more frequent in patients than controls were TRBV5-6, TRBV5-1 and TRBV20-1.

Their recognized antigens are unknown. Sequencing was performed on blood. All receptors come from a girl aged 5-17 years with multiple sclerosis.

A remark on this clonotype: A much larger clone lies a single base off, so this may be a read error. This chain uses TRBV29-1 with TRBJ2-4, with D possibly TRBD2 on 5 matching bases. Germline-derived CDR1 and CDR2 are SQVTM and ANQGSEA. The CDR3 totals 14 residues. The V end was cut by 0 bases, the J end by 1 base, with 7 bases between. CDR3 sequence: CSVEETGAKNIQYF. The CDR3 DNA reads TGCAGCGTTGAAGAGACGGGGGCCAAAAACATTCAGTACTTC. The whole variable domain, remainder taken from reference TRBV29-1 and TRBJ2-4, is SAVISQKPSRDICQRGTSLTIQCQVDSQVTMMFWYRQQPGQSLTLIATANQGSEATYESGFVIDKFPISRPNLTFSTLTVSNMSPEDSSIYLCSVEETGAKNIQYFGAGTRLSVL.

The gene calls are TRBV27 and TRBJ2-5; the match to TRBD1 covers 11 bases. The CDR3 consists of 15 residues. Unmatched junction bases numbered 13, after V lost 5 bases and J lost 11 bases. Germline V lookup: CDR1 MNHEY, CDR2 SMNVEV (reference sequence). DNA of the CDR3: TGTGCCAGCAGTCCCGACCGGGACAGGGGGGTTAAGCAGTACTTC. Protein product: CASSPDRDRGVKQYF.

In the case of this clonotype: A read error may be the cause here, since a much bigger clone is one base away. The chain uses TRBV7-2 and TRBJ2-7; D call uncertain. This CDR3 has 12 amino acids. Germline CDR1 and CDR2: SGHTA and FQGNSA. The V end lost 1 base, the J end lost 7 bases, and 8 bases lay between the germline ends. The CDR3 sequence: CASSLESNEQYF. CDR3 in DNA: TGTGCCAGCAGCTTAGAAAGCAATGAGCAGTACTTC.

As DNA, the CDR3 is TGCGCCAGCAGCTTGCATCAGGGATTCGCGAGCACTGAAGCTTTCTTT. It yields the protein CASSLHQGFASTEAFF. V is TRBV5-1 and J is TRBJ1-1; tentatively, D is TRBD1 (5 bases). The germline V and J ends were trimmed by 1 base and 4 bases, with 17 bases remaining between them. CDR1 is SGHRS, CDR2 YFSETQ, per germline. The CDR3 covers 16 residues.

The rearrangement joins TRBV21-1 to TRBJ1-1; the table gives TRBD1 as D, unverified against the DNA. TRBV21-1 is a known pseudogene. The CDR3 spans 19 residues. CDR3 residues: CASPKLSGTGGYTIAEAFF. Here the CDR3 DNA reads TGTGCCAGCCCAAAACTTTCCGGGACAGGGGGCTACACTATCGCTGAAGCTTTCTTT.

This chain uses TRBV7-2 with TRBJ2-7, with TRBD1 matching over 7 bases. Losses at the gene ends were 1 base for V and 3 bases for J; bases not matched to a gene: 6. This CDR3 comprises 15 residues. CDR1 and CDR2 from the germline V gene are SGHTA and FQGNSA. CDR3 residues: CASSLVSGQRYEQYF. For the CDR3, the DNA is TGTGCCAGCAGCTTAGTATCGGGACAGCGCTACGAGCAGTACTTC.

This clonotype was seen more than once but under ten times. This sequence joins TRBV7-9 and TRBJ2-1, with a tentative D call TRBD1 (5 bases). The J call is uncertain, as TRBJ2-7 better fits the DNA end. The length of the CDR3 is 14 residues. Germline CDR1 SEHNR, CDR2 FQNEAQ (reference sequence). The CDR3 loop is CASSFRREGNEQYF. The CDR3 bases are TGTGCCAGCAGCTTTCGCAGGGAAGGAAACGAGCAGTACTTC.

The V call is TRBV20-1, the J call TRBJ2-7; 12 bases are a match to TRBD2. Germline loops: CDR1 DFQATT, CDR2 SNEGSKA (reference sequence). V dropped 1 base and J dropped 7; count of bases not matched to a gene: 11. This CDR3 spans 16 amino acids. In DNA, the CDR3 is TGCAGTGCTAGAGGGTTCCCTAGCGGGAGGGCCTTAGAGCAGTACTTC. It yields the protein CSARGFPSGRALEQYF.

To note about this clonotype: The junction shows a germline mismatch at one end, possibly a read error. The chain combines TRBV20-1 with TRBJ2-5; 11 bases are a match to TRBD2. The germline V gene has CDR1 DFQATT and CDR2 SNEGSKA (reference sequence). This CDR3 contains 15 residues. The CDR3 sequence: CSAATSGIVQETRYF. The CDR3 DNA sequence: TGCAGTGCTGCGACTAGCGGGATCGTTCAAGAGACCCGGTACTTC.

The CDR3 nucleotides read TGCAGCGTTGACCCGCTAGTAACGAACCACAATGAGCAGTTCTTC. Its translation: CSVDPLVTNHNEQFF. The chain combines TRBV29-1 with TRBJ2-1; the D is unclear. Germline V gene data show CDR1 as SQVTM and CDR2 as ANQGSEA. V lost 3 bases, J lost 5 bases, and 17 bases lay in between. CDR3 length: 15 amino acids.

The CDR3 sequence is CASSQDFGSYYEQYF. The DNA for the CDR3 is TGCGCCAGCAGCCAAGATTTCGGCTCCTACTACGAGCAGTACTTC. J is TRBJ2-7 and V is TRBV4-3; D call uncertain. Germline-derived CDR1 and CDR2 are LGHNA and YSLEER. CDR3 length: 15 amino acids. V was shortened by 0 bases and J by 3 bases, with 12 bases between the two germline ends.

Details on this clonotype: A read error may produce the germline difference seen at one junction end. This rearrangement joins TRBV28 to TRBJ1-6; D is unresolved. Germline values: CDR1 MDHEN, CDR2 SYDVKM. CDR3 size: 13 residues. The CDR3 sequence is CASGLMGSRGIHF. The CDR3 nucleotides read TGTGCCAGCGGTTTAATGGGCTCCCGAGGAATCCACTTT. Full variable domain (rest looked up from reference TRBV28 and TRBJ1-6): DVKVTQSSRYLVKRTGEKVFLECVQDMDHENMFWYRQDPGLGLRLIYFSYDVKMKEKGDIPEGYSVSREKKERFSLILESASTNQTSMYLCASGLMGSRGIHFGNGTRLTVT.

The rearrangement links TRBV21-1 to TRBJ1-5. TRBV21-1 is termed a pseudogene. CDR3 length: 16 amino acids. The CDR3 DNA is TGTGCCAGCAGCAAAGAATGTCTACTTAGAGACACGCACCAGCATTTT. Amino acid sequence: CASSKECLLRDTHQHF.

The V and J genes are TRBV5-6 and TRBJ2-7; TRBD1 matches at 9 bases. This CDR3 region has 17 residues. J was trimmed by 0 bases and V by 3 bases; bases with no gene match: 10. The germline V gene has CDR1 SGHDT and CDR2 YYEEEE. CDR3 nucleotide sequence: TGTGCCAGCAGCTCCCCCAGGGACAGGGTAGTCTCCTACGAGCAGTACTTC. This gives the protein CASSSPRDRVVSYEQYF. The whole variable domain, filled in from reference TRBV5-6 and TRBJ2-7, reads DAGVTQSPTHLIKTRGQQVTLRCSPKSGHDTVSWYQQALGQGPQFIFQYYEEEERQRGNFPDRFSGHQFPNYSSELNVNALLLGDSALYLCASSSPRDRVVSYEQYFGPGTRLTVT.

V is TRBV28 and J is TRBJ1-2; TRBD1 agrees at 12 bases. Germline V gene sequence: CDR1 MDHEN, CDR2 SYDVKM. J was trimmed by 8 bases and V by 5 bases; bases with no gene match: 12. This CDR3 contains 16 residues. The CDR3 sequence is CASSPGTGGDLGGYTF. In DNA form, the CDR3 reads TGTGCCAGCAGTCCCGGGACAGGGGGCGATCTCGGCGGCTACACCTTC.

V is TRBV7-2 and J is TRBJ2-1; TRBD2 agrees at 8 bases. The J segment lost 9 bases and the V segment lost 5 bases, leaving 12 bases of the junction unmatched. This CDR3 has 15 residues. CDR1 and CDR2 from the germline V gene are SGHTA and FQGNSA. The CDR3 nucleotides read TGTGCCAGCAGCCCATCCGGGACTAGGTATTCTGAGCAGTTCTTC. Protein sequence: CASSPSGTRYSEQFF.

Comments on this clonotype: One end of the junction is discordant with germline, which a read error may explain. The V gene is TRBV20-1, the J gene TRBJ1-5; a weak D match, TRBD1 (5 bases). The CDR3 consists of 12 residues. Germline V CDR1 and CDR2: DFQATT, SNEGSKA (reference sequence). The CDR3 here is CSASRGNRPQHF. In DNA form, the CDR3 reads TGCAGTGCCTCCCGGGGCAATCGGCCCCAGCATTTT.

This clonotype has a count of ten or more. J is TRBJ2-1 and V is TRBV3-1; no clear D gene. This CDR3 spans 15 amino acids. CDR1 and CDR2 (germline): LGHDT, YNNKEL (reference sequence). V was clipped by 2 bases and J by 8 bases, with 16 bases between them. DNA for the CDR3: TGTGCCAGCAGCCAACTTTTCGGCCCCAGCGATGAGCAGTTCTTC. As protein: CASSQLFGPSDEQFF.

The V gene is TRBV9, the J gene TRBJ2-1; D is tentatively TRBD1 or TRBD2 (6 bases each). The CDR3 is made up of 18 amino acids. Germline V CDR1 and CDR2: SGDLS, YYNGEE. V lost 5 bases and J lost 1, with 22 bases in between. The CDR3 reads CASSALGVGGGSYNEQFF. Written as DNA, the CDR3 is TGTGCCAGCAGTGCCCTTGGGGTAGGGGGAGGTTCCTACAATGAGCAGTTCTTC.

This chain connects TRBV5-5 to TRBJ2-1, with D unresolved. CDR3 length: 14 amino acids. Germline lookup yields CDR1 SGHKS and CDR2 YYEKEE (reference sequence). V was shortened by 2 bases and J by 8 bases, with 14 bases between the two germline ends. The CDR3 reads CASSLIQYKDEQFF. Written as DNA, the CDR3 is TGTGCCAGCAGCTTAATACAGTACAAGGATGAGCAGTTCTTC.

The chain uses TRBV7-2 and TRBJ2-7, with D hard to call. CDR3 length equals 14 residues. Per the germline V gene, CDR1 is SGHTA and CDR2 is FQGNSA. V dropped 5 bases and J dropped 3 bases, with 14 bases sitting between them. The DNA of the CDR3 is TGTGCCAGCAGCCCTACACACGGTAGCTACGAGCAGTACTTC. Its protein product is CASSPTHGSYEQYF.